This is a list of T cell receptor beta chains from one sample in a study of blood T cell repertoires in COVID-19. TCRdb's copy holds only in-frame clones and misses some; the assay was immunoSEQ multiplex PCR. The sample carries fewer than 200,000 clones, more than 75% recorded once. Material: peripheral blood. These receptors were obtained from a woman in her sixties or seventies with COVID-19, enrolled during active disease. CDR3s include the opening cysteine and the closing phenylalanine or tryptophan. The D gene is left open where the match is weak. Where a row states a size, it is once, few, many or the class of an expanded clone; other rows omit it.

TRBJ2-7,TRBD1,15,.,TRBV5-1,CASSLIQGDSYEQYF,TGCGCCAGCAGCTTGATCCAGGGGGACTCCTACGAGCAGTACTTC
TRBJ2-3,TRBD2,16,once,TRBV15,CATSSQAGGGVDTQYF,TGTGCCACCAGCAGTCAAGCGGGAGGAGGTGTAGATACGCAGTATTTT
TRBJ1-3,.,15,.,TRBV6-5,CASTPTGYSGNTIYF,TGTGCCAGCACCCCGACTGGGTACTCTGGAAACACCATATATTTT
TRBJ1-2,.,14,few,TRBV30,CAWTLSGINYGYTF,TGTGCCTGGACCCTATCGGGGATTAACTATGGCTACACCTTC
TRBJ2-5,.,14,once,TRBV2,CASSPTRLQETQYF,TGTGCCAGCAGCCCGACTAGACTCCAAGAGACCCAGTACTTC
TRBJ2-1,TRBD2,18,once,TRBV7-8,CASSSPAGGPLSYNEQFF,TGTGCCAGCAGCTCACCAGCGGGAGGGCCCCTCTCCTACAATGAGCAGTTCTTC
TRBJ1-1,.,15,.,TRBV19,CASSMTAGLNTEAFF,TGTGCCAGTAGTATGACCGCGGGGTTGAACACTGAAGCTTTCTTT
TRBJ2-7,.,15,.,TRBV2,CASSKLASLSYEQYF,TGTGCCAGCAGCAAACTAGCTTCGCTCTCCTACGAGCAGTACTTC
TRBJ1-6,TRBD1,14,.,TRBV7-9,CASRKTGANSPLHF,TGTGCCAGCAGAAAGACAGGGGCTAATTCACCCCTCCACTTT
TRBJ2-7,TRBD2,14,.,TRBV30,CAWSVLGPGGEQYF,TGTGCCTGGAGTGTATTAGGACCGGGGGGCGAGCAGTACTTC
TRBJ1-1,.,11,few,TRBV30,CAWRENTEAFF,TGTGCCTGGCGGGAAAACACTGAAGCTTTCTTT
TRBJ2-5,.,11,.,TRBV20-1,CSARGQETQYF,TGCAGTGCCCGAGGGCAAGAGACCCAGTACTTC
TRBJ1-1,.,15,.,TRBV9,CASSVDSGYLTEAFF,TGTGCCAGCAGCGTAGATTCAGGGTATTTGACTGAAGCTTTCTTT
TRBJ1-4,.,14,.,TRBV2,CASIPARTNEKLFF,TGTGCCAGCATTCCTGCCAGGACTAATGAAAAACTGTTTTTT
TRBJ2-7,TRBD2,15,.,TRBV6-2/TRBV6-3,CASIPSGRASYEQYF,TGTGCCAGCATCCCTTCCGGGAGGGCCTCATACGAGCAGTACTTC
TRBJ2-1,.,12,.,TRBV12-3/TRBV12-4,CASRQGWNEQFF,TGTGCCAGCAGACAGGGTTGGAATGAGCAGTTCTTC
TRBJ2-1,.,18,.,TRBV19,CASSPQMTATPINNEQFF,TGTGCCAGTAGTCCCCAGATGACTGCCACGCCTATTAACAATGAGCAGTTCTTC
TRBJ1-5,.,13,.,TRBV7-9,CASSFWPNQPQHF,TGTGCCAGCAGCTTTTGGCCGAATCAGCCCCAGCATTTT
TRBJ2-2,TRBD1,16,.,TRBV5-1,CASSFSGQGYSGELFF,TGCGCCAGCAGCTTCTCGGGACAGGGGTATTCCGGGGAGCTGTTTTTT
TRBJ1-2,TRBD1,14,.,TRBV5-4,CASSLEGARGGYTF,TGTGCCAGCAGCTTGGAGGGGGCTCGGGGTGGCTACACCTTC
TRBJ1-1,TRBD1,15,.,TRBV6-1,CASSGARDRGTEAFF,TGTGCCAGCAGTGGAGCCCGGGACAGGGGCACTGAAGCTTTCTTT
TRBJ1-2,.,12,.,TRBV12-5,CASGSQGYGYTF,TGTGCTAGTGGTTCTCAGGGATATGGCTACACCTTC
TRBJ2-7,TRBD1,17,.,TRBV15,CATSRGTTGTGLYEQYF,TGTGCCACCAGCAGGGGTACGACCGGGACAGGACTCTACGAGCAGTACTTC
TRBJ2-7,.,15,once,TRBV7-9,CASSPWRGQFDEQYF,TGTGCCAGCAGCCCCTGGAGAGGACAGTTCGACGAGCAGTACTTC
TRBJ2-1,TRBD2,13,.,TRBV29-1,CSVEVGGSTEQFF,TGCAGCGTTGAAGTTGGCGGGAGTACTGAGCAGTTCTTC
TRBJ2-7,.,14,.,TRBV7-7,CASSLAQGPYEQYF,TGTGCTAGCAGCTTAGCGCAGGGGCCCTACGAGCAGTACTTC
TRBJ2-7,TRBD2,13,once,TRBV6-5,CASRGTSVVEQYF,TGTGCCAGCAGGGGGACTAGCGTTGTCGAGCAGTACTTC
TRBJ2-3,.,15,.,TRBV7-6,CASSENLPSTDTQYF,TGTGCCAGCAGCGAGAATCTTCCTAGCACAGATACGCAGTATTTT
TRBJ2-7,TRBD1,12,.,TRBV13,CASGQGAQEQYF,TGTGCCAGCGGACAGGGGGCTCAGGAGCAGTACTTC
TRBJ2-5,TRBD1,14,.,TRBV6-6,CASSVQGVQETQYF,TGTGCCAGCAGTGTCCAGGGGGTCCAAGAGACCCAGTACTTC
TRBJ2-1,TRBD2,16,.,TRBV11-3,CASSLAHGGSSPEQFF,TGTGCCAGCAGCTTAGCGCATGGCGGGAGTTCCCCTGAGCAGTTCTTC
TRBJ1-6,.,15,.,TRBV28,CATVGGQLYNSPLHF,TGTGCCACCGTTGGCGGACAGCTTTATAATTCACCCCTCCACTTT
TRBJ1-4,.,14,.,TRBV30,CAWSGQTRGEKLFF,TGTGCCTGGAGCGGACAGACTCGAGGGGAAAAACTGTTTTTT
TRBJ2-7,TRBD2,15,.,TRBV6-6,CASRRTRESSYEQYF,TGTGCCAGCAGACGGACGCGGGAGAGCTCCTACGAGCAGTACTTC
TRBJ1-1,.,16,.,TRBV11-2,CASSRVGGPENTEAFF,TGTGCCAGCAGCCGAGTCGGGGGACCGGAGAACACTGAAGCTTTCTTT
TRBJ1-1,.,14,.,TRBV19,CASSRQERNTEAFF,TGTGCCAGTAGCCGACAGGAAAGGAACACTGAAGCTTTCTTT
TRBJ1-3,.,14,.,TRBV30,CAWSGSGVGDTIYF,TGTGCCTGGAGTGGTTCGGGGGTTGGGGACACCATATATTTT
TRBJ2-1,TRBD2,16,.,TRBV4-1,CASSQELAGYVAEQFF,TGCGCCAGCAGCCAAGAACTAGCGGGATACGTAGCTGAGCAGTTCTTC
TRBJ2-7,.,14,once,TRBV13,CASSSSLLGYEQYF,TGTGCCAGCAGCTCCTCCTTACTAGGCTACGAGCAGTACTTC
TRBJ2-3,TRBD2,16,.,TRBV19,CASSIELAGETDTQYF,TGTGCCAGTAGTATAGAACTAGCGGGAGAGACAGATACGCAGTATTTT
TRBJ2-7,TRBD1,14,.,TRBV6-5,CASSYPDREYEQYF,TGTGCCAGCAGTTACCCCGACAGGGAGTACGAGCAGTACTTC
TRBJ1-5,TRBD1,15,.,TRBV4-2,CASSQQTGGNQPQHF,TGTGCCAGCAGCCAACAGACAGGGGGCAATCAGCCCCAGCATTTT
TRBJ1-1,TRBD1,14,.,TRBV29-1,CSGARAGGNTEAFF,TGCAGCGGGGCGAGGGCAGGGGGAAACACTGAAGCTTTCTTT
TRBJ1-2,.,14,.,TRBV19,CASSMGRVGDGYTF,TGTGCCAGTAGTATGGGCAGGGTAGGAGATGGCTACACCTTC
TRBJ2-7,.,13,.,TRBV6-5,CASSSGESYEQYF,TGTGCCAGCAGTTCAGGGGAATCCTACGAGCAGTACTTC
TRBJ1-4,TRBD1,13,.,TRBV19,CASRHRDREKLFF,TGTGCCAGTAGGCACCGGGACAGGGAAAAACTGTTTTTT
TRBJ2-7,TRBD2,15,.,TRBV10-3,CAISKTSGRRYEQYF,TGTGCCATCAGTAAAACTAGCGGGAGGAGGTACGAGCAGTACTTC
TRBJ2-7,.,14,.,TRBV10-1,CASRKRYLDYEQYF,TGCGCCAGCAGAAAACGATACTTAGACTACGAGCAGTACTTC
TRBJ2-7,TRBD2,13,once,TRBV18,CASSSSGGTEQYF,TGTGCCAGCTCCTCATCGGGAGGGACCGAGCAGTACTTC
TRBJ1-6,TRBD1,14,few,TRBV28,CASSSGQGNSPLHF,TGTGCCAGCAGTTCCGGACAGGGTAATTCACCCCTCCACTTT
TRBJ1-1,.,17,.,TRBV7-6,CASSLETNRDLNTEAFF,TGTGCCAGCAGCTTAGAGACAAACAGGGACCTGAACACTGAAGCTTTCTTT
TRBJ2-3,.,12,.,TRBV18,CASIESSDTQYF,TGTGCCAGCATAGAGTCCTCAGATACGCAGTATTTT
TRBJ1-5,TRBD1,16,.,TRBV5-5,CASSFQGGTSNQPQHF,TGTGCCAGCAGCTTTCAGGGGGGTACTAGCAATCAGCCCCAGCATTTT
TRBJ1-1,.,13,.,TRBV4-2,CASSQSRELKAFF,TGTGCCAGCAGCCAAAGCCGGGAGTTGAAGGCTTTCTTT